This TCR beta chain derives from a study of shared clonotypes between healthy human individuals. General study results and limits: Sharing of clonotypes among donors was expected to vary with sequencing depth. The sampled material consisted only of blood, and tissue repertoires are likely to differ.

Germline CDR1 is MNHEY and CDR2 is SVGAGI. This CDR3 has 15 residues. V was shortened by 3 bases and J by 1 base, with 12 bases between the two germline ends. Selected positively for CCR7 and CD45RO-negative, naive CD8 cells excluded terminally differentiated effector memory CD45RA+ cells. HIV-negative, healthy adults without recent acute infections or vaccinations were the donors. Per the original data handling: Junction-only sequences produced by ImmunoSEQ had no quality scores, so filtering differed. The data were produced by immunoSEQ multiplex PCR, yet TCRdb's version contains in-frame clones alone and is incomplete. V, J and clone size were drawn from that table, and D and trimming were deduced from the DNA. Among roughly 2,000,000 clones listed, just under 95% were seen once. On this clone: Its antigen is currently unknown.

The material sequenced was naive CD8+ T cells from PBMCs. The V and J genes are TRBV6-5 and TRBJ2-5; the D is unclear. The sequence was obtained from a man younger than 35 in good health. Some clones in this sample may be carry-over from other donors' samples. The CDR3 sequence is CASSYGQKSQETQYF. In DNA form, the CDR3 reads TGTGCCAGCAGTTATGGGCAGAAGAGCCAAGAGACCCAGTACTTC.